Sequencing of this TCR beta chain was carried out in a study of blood T cell repertoires in COVID-19. At the level of the study: T cells, B-cell-depleted T cells, or PBMCs supplied cDNA or gDNA.

Authors' analysis steps: The assay estimated nucleated cells by amplifying reference gene primers. Some clones are missing from TCRdb's copy, which holds only in-frame ones; the method was immunoSEQ multiplex PCR. That table gives V, J and clone size, and the DNA gave D and trimming. The sample carries roughly 250,000 clones, roughly 91% recorded once. V was pared by 3 bases and J by 3 bases, with 12 bases between. The CDR3 has 15 residues. From germline, CDR1 is LNHDA and CDR2 SQIVND (reference sequence). The chain has TRBV19 and TRBJ2-1; D is possibly TRBD2 (6 bases). Sequencing was done on a sample of peripheral blood. This TCR was recovered from a man aged 25-40 years with acute or convalescent COVID-19. CDR3 sequence (DNA): TGTGCCAGTAGTATTCAGCGGGTCCGCTACAATGAGCAGTTCTTC. This sequence encodes CASSIQRVRYNEQFF. Looking up the rest from reference TRBV19 and TRBJ2-1 gives the full variable domain: DGGITQSPKYLFRKEGQNVTLSCEQNLNHDAMYWYRQDPGQGLRLIYYSQIVNDFQKGDIAEGYSVSREKKESFPLTVTSAQKNPTAFYLCASSIQRVRYNEQFFGPGTRLTVL.